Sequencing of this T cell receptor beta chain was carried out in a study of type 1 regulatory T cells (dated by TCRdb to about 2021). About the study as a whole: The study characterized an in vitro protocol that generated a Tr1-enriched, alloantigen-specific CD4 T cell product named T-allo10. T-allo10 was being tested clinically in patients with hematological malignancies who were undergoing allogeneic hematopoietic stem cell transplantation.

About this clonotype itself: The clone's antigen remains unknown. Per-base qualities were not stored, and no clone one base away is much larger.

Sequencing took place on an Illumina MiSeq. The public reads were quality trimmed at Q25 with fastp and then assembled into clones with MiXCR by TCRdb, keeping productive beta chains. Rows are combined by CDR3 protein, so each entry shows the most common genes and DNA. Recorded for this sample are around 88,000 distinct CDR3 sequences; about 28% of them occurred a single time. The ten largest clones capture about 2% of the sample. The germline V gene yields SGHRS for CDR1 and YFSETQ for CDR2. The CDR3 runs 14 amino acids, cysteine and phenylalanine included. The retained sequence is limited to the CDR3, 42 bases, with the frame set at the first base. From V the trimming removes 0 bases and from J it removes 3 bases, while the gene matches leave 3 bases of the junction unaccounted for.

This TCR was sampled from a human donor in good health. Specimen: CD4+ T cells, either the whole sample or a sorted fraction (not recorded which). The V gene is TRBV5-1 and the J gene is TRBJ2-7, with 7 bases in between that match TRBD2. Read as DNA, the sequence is TGCGCCAGCAGCTTGGACGGGGGGTTCTACGAGCAGTACTTC. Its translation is CASSLDGGFYEQYF.